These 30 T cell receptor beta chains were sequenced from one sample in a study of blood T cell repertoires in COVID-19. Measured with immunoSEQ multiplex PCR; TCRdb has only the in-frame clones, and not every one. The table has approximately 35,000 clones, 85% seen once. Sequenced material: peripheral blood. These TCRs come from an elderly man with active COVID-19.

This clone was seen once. The CDR3 region is CASSDLSTDTQYF. As DNA, the CDR3 is TGTGCCAGCAGTGATCTTAGCACAGATACGCAGTATTTT. The chain couples TRBV2 to TRBJ2-3; unclear D gene. V lost 3 bases, J lost 0 bases, and 4 bases lay in between. Germline V gene lookup returns CDR1 SNHLY and CDR2 FYNNEI. The length of the CDR3 is 13 residues.

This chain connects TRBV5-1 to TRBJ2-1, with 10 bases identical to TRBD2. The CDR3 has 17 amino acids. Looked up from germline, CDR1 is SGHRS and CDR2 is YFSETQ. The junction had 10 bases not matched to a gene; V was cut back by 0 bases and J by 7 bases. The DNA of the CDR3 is TGCGCCAGCAGCTTGGGACTAAGCGGGGGGGCCGTTAATGAGCAGTTCTTC. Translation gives CASSLGLSGGAVNEQFF. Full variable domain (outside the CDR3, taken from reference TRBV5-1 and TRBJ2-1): KAGVTQTPRYLIKTRGQQVTLSCSPISGHRSVSWYQQTPGQGLQFLFEYFSETQRNKGNFPGRFSGRQFSNSRSEMNVSTLELGDSALYLCASSLGLSGGAVNEQFFGPGTRLTVL.

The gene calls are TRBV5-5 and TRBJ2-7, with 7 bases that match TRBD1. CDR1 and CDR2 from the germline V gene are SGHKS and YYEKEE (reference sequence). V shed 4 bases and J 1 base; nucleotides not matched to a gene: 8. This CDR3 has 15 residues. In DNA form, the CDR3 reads TGTGCCAGCAGCAGTCGACAGGGCCGTTCCTACGAGCAGTACTTC. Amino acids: CASSSRQGRSYEQYF.

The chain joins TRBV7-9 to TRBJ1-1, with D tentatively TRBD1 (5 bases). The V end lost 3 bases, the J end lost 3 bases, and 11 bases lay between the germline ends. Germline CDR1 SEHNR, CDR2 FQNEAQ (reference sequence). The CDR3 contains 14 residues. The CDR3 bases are TGTGCCAGCAGCTTTTGGGGCGAGGACACTGAAGCTTTCTTT. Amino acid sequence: CASSFWGEDTEAFF.

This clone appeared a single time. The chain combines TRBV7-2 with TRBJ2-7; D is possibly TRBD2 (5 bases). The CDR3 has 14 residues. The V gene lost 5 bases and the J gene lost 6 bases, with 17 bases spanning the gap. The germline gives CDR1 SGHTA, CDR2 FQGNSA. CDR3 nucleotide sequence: TGTGCCAGCAGCCAAATCCCCGCGGGTGCCGAGCAGTACTTC. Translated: CASSQIPAGAEQYF.

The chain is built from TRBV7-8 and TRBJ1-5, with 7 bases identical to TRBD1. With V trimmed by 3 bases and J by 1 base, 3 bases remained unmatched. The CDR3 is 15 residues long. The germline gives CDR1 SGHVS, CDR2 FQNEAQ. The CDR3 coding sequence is TGTGCCAGCAGCTTTGAGGGGGCGAGCAATCAGCCCCAGCATTTT. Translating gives CASSFEGASNQPQHF.

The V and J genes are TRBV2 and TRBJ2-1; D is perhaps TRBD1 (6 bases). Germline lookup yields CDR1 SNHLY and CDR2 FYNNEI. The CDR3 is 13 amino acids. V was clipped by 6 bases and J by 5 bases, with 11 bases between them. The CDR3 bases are TGTGCCAGCAGGGCAGGGGCAAACAATGAGCAGTTCTTC. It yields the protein CASRAGANNEQFF.

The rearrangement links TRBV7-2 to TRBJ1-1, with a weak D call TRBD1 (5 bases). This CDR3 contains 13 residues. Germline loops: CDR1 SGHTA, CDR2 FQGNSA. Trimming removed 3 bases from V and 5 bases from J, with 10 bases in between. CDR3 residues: CASSFDGGTEAFF. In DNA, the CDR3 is TGTGCCAGCAGCTTTGACGGGGGGACTGAAGCTTTCTTT. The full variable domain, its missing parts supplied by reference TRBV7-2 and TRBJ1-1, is GAGVSQSPSNKVTEKGKDVELRCDPISGHTALYWYRQSLGQGLEFLIYFQGNSAPDKSGLPSDRFSAERTGGSVSTLTIQRTQQEDSAVYLCASSFDGGTEAFFGQGTRLTVV.

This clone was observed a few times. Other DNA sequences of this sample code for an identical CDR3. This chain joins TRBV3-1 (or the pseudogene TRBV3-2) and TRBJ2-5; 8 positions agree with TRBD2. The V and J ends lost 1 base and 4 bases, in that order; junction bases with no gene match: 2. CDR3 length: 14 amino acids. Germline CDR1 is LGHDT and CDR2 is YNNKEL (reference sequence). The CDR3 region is CASSQGSGGETQYF. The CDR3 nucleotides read TGTGCCAGCAGCCAAGGGAGCGGGGGAGAGACCCAGTACTTC.

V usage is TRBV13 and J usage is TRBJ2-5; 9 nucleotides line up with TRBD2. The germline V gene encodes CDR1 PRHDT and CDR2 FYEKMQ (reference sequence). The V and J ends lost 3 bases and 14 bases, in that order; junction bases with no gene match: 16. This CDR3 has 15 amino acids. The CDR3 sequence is CASSFPPGSGGHIYF. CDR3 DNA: TGTGCCAGCAGCTTCCCCCCGGGTAGCGGGGGCCACATCTACTTC.

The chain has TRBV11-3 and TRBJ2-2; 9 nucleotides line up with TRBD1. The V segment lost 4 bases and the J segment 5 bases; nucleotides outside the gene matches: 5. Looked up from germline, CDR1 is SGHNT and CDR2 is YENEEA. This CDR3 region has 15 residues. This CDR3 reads CASSSGTGLTGELFF. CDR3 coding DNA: TGTGCCAGCAGCTCCGGGACAGGGTTGACCGGGGAGCTGTTTTTT.

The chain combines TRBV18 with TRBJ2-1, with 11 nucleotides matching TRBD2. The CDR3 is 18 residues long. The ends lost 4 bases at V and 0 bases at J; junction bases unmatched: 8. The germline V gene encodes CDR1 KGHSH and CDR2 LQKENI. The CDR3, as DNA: TGTGCCAGCTCACAGACCGGGACTAGCGGTAGCTCCTACAATGAGCAGTTCTTC. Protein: CASSQTGTSGSSYNEQFF.

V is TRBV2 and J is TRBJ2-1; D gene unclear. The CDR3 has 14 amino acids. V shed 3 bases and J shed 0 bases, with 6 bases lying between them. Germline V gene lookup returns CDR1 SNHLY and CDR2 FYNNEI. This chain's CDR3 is CASSDSYSYNEQFF. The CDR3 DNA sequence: TGTGCCAGCAGTGATTCGTACTCCTACAATGAGCAGTTCTTC.

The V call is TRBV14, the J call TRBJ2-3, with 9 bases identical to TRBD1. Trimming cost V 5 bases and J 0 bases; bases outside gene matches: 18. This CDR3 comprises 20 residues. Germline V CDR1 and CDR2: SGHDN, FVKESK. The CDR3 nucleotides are TGTGCCAGCAGCAAAAGACCCCGTTGGGCGGACAGGGGTAGCACAGATACGCAGTATTTT. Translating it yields CASSKRPRWADRGSTDTQYF.

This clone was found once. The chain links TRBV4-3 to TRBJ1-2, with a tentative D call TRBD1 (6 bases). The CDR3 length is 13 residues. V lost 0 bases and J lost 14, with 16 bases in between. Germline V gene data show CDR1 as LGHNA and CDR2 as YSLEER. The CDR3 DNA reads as TGCGCCAGCAGCCAAGATCATAACAGGGAAAAAACCTTC. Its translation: CASSQDHNREKTF.

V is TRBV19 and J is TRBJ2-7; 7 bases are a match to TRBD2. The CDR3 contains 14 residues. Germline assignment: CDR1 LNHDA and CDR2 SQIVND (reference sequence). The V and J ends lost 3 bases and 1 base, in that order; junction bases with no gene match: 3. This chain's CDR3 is CASSIRGDSYEQYF. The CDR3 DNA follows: TGTGCCAGTAGTATCCGGGGGGATTCCTACGAGCAGTACTTC.

The CDR3 protein is CASQGLASTDTQYF. CDR3 DNA: TGTGCCAGTCAAGGACTAGCGAGTACAGATACGCAGTATTTT. The chain combines TRBV19 with TRBJ2-3; the match to TRBD2 covers 9 bases. V gave up 8 bases and J gave up 3 bases; unmatched junction bases: 6. CDR3 size: 14 residues. Per germline, CDR1 LNHDA and CDR2 SQIVND (reference sequence). The variable domain in full, with the rest retrieved from reference TRBV19 and TRBJ2-3, is DGGITQSPKYLFRKEGQNVTLSCEQNLNHDAMYWYRQDPGQGLRLIYYSQIVNDFQKGDIAEGYSVSREKKESFPLTVTSAQKNPTAFYLCASQGLASTDTQYFGPGTRLTVL.

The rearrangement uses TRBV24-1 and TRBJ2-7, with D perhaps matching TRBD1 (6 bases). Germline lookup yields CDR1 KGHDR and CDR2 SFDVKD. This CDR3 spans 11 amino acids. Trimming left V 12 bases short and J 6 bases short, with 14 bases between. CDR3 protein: CAALDSAEQYF. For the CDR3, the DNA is TGTGCCGCCTTGGACAGTGCCGAGCAGTACTTC.

This CDR3 reads CASMRDRGISPQHF. The CDR3 coding sequence is TGTGCCAGCATGAGGGACAGGGGTATTAGCCCCCAGCATTTT. The chain uses TRBV2 and TRBJ1-5; 10 nucleotides agree with TRBD1. The CDR3 extends over 14 amino acids. Trimming at V came to 7 bases and at J to 10 bases, leaving 10 bases not matched to a gene. Germline lookup yields CDR1 SNHLY and CDR2 FYNNEI.

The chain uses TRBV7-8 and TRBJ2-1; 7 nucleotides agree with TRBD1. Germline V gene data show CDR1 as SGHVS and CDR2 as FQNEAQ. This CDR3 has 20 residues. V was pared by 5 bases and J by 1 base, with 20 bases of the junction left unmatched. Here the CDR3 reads CASSDRVGGGLGPSYNEQFF. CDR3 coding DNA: TGTGCCAGCAGCGACAGGGTTGGAGGTGGTCTGGGGCCATCCTACAATGAGCAGTTCTTC.

CDR3 DNA sequence: TGTGCCAGCAGCGACAGGACGGGCGGCGCCTACGAGCAGTACTTC. Translated, it gives CASSDRTGGAYEQYF. The rearrangement links TRBV7-2 to TRBJ2-7, with D possibly TRBD1 on 6 matching bases. CDR3 length: 15 amino acids. V was shortened by 5 bases and J by 2 bases, with 16 bases between the two germline ends. Germline V gives CDR1 SGHTA, CDR2 FQGNSA.

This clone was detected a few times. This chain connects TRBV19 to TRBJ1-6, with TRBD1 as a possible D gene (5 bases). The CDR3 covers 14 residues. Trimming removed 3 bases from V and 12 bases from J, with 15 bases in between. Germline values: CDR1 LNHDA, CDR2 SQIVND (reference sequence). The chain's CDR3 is CASSIPGGGGPLHF. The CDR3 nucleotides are TGTGCCAGTAGTATCCCCGGCGGGGGAGGACCCCTCCACTTT. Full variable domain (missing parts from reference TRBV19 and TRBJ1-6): DGGITQSPKYLFRKEGQNVTLSCEQNLNHDAMYWYRQDPGQGLRLIYYSQIVNDFQKGDIAEGYSVSREKKESFPLTVTSAQKNPTAFYLCASSIPGGGGPLHFGNGTRLTVT.

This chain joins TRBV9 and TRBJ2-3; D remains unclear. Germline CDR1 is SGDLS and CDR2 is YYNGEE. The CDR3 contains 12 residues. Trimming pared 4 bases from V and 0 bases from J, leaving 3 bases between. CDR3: CASSLSTDTQYF. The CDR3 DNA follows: TGTGCCAGCAGCCTCAGCACAGATACGCAGTATTTT.

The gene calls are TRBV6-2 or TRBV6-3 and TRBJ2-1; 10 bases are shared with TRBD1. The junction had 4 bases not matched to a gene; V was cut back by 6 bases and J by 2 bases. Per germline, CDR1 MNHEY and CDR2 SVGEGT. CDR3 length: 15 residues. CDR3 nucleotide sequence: TGTGCCAGCAGCCCGACAGGGGGCGCCTACAATGAGCAGTTCTTC. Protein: CASSPTGGAYNEQFF.

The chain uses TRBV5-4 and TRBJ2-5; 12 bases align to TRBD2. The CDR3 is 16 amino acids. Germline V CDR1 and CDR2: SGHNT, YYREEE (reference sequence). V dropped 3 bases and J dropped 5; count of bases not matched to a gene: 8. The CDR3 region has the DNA TGTGCCAGCAGCTCGGCGGGACTAGCGGGCGGTGAGACCCAGTACTTC. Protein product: CASSSAGLAGGETQYF.

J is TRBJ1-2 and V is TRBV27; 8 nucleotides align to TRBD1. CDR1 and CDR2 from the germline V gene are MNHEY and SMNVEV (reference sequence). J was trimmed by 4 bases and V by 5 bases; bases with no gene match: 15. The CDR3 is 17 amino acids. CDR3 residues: CASSTSRLTGASYGYTF. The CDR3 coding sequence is TGTGCCAGCAGTACCAGCCGCCTGACAGGGGCGTCCTATGGCTACACCTTC.

The CDR3 loop is CASSLQQNYGYTF. CDR3 DNA: TGTGCCAGCAGCCTCCAACAAAACTATGGCTACACCTTC. The chain couples TRBV14 to TRBJ1-2; no clear D. Trimming removed 4 bases at V and 2 bases at J, with 8 bases between. Germline V gives CDR1 SGHDN, CDR2 FVKESK. The CDR3 extends over 13 amino acids.

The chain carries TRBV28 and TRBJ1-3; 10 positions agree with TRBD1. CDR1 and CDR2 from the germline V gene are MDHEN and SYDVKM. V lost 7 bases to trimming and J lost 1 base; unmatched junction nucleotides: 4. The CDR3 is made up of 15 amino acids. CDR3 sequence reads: CASKTGGESGNTIYF. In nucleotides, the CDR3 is TGTGCCAGCAAGACAGGGGGCGAGTCTGGAAACACCATATATTTT. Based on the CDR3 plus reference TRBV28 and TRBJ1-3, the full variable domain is DVKVTQSSRYLVKRTGEKVFLECVQDMDHENMFWYRQDPGLGLRLIYFSYDVKMKEKGDIPEGYSVSREKKERFSLILESASTNQTSMYLCASKTGGESGNTIYFGEGSWLTVV.

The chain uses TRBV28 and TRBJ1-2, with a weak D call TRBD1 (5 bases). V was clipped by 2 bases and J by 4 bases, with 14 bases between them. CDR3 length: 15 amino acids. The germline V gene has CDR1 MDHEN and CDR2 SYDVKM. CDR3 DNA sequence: TGTGCCAGCAGTTTAACAGGCTTTCGTGCCTATGGCTACACCTTC. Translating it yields CASSLTGFRAYGYTF.

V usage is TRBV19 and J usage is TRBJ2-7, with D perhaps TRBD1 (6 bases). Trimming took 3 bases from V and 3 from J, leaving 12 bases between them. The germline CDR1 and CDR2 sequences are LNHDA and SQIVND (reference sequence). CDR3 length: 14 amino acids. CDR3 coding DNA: TGTGCCAGTAGTATTGAACTAGGGGGCTACGAGCAGTACTTC. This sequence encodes CASSIELGGYEQYF.